The rows below give T cell receptor beta chains drawn from one sample of a study of blood T cell repertoires in COVID-19. This table comes from immunoSEQ multiplex PCR, and its TCRdb copy is limited to in-frame clones, with some not included. This sample carries over 150,000 clones, 80% to 90% of them seen once, and the ten largest clones take around 3.9%. The sequenced material came from peripheral blood. These receptors all stem from a woman aged 60-75 years who had recovered from COVID-19. Both conserved end residues are trimmed from each CDR3. Fields, in order: V gene, CDR3 length, D gene, CDR3 protein. The D gene is left open where the match is weak.

TRBV15 | 8 | . | ARPGDTQY
TRBV6-5 | 13 | . | ASSSPRGANYGYT
TRBV5-1 | 9 | . | ASSLEGVQY
TRBV4-1 | 12 | TRBD1 | ASSQRQGTGPQH
TRBV7-9 | 12 | . | ASSLAVSGNTIY
TRBV6-6 | 14 | . | ASSYPQSSSYNEQF
TRBV7-9 | 12 | TRBD1 | ASSPGQGPEKLF
TRBV19 | 10 | TRBD1 | ASRTGGTEAF
TRBV18 | 13 | . | ASSPPRGHEGKQY
TRBV28 | 12 | . | ASIVGRGNYGYT